These 4 T cell receptor beta chains originate from one sample sequenced in a study of tumor-infiltrating lymphocytes in primary liver carcinoma. Scientists recovered RNA and DNA together from about 21-30 mg of unsorted bulk tissue. TCR beta cDNA was reverse-transcribed from about 500 ng of total RNA. The reaction used a constant-region primer and ProtoScript II reverse transcriptase. ARM-PCR, slightly modified, supplied the TCR beta libraries through three nested multiplex PCR rounds. It was with TRBV1-TRBV30 forward primers and a C-beta reverse primer that the first two PCR rounds were run, at roughly 10 cycles each. Each CDR3 protein is one row after TCRdb ran MiXCR on the multiplex PCR reads. The sample holds tens of thousands of distinct CDR3 sequences, about two thirds seen once. Input material: liver tumor tissue from sampling region 2. As for subset: tumor region T2, inferior pole. Source of these receptors: a man in his forties with primary liver carcinoma and hepatitis B virus infection.

This clonotype came up a few times. The V call is TRBV12-3 or TRBV12-4, the J call TRBJ2-3, with D possibly matching TRBD2 (6 bases). Trimming removed 1 base at V and 0 bases at J, with 11 bases between. The CDR3 is 16 amino acids. This CDR3 reads CASSLDSSGSTDTQYF. The CDR3 nucleotides read TGTGCCAGCAGTTTAGATTCCAGCGGGAGCACAGATACGCAGTATTTT.

The chain has TRBV4-2 and TRBJ2-1, with D possibly being TRBD2 (6 bases). CDR3 length: 14 amino acids. CDR1 is LGHNA and CDR2 is YNFKEQ in the germline V gene. The germline V and J ends were trimmed by 3 bases and 4 bases, with 10 bases remaining between them. CDR3 protein: CASSQRGLYNEQFF. DNA for the CDR3: TGTGCCAGCAGCCAGCGGGGACTGTACAATGAGCAGTTCTTC.

Remarks on this clonotype: The germline gene is not matched at one end of the junction; a read error may be the cause. This chain links TRBV6-5 with TRBJ2-7; 8 bases map to TRBD1. Germline V gene data show CDR1 as MNHEY and CDR2 as SVGAGI. CDR3 length equals 15 residues. CDR3 loop: CASSWSTGGSYEQYF. CDR3 coding DNA: TGTGCCAGCAGCTGGAGTACAGGGGGATCCTACGAGCAGTATTTC.

About this clonotype itself: This may be a read error: a much more frequent sequence differs by one nucleotide. The chain links TRBV25-1 to TRBJ2-1; D is unclear. In germline, CDR1 is MGHDK, CDR2 SYGVNS. This CDR3 is built from 13 residues. This CDR3 is CANSEQTYNEQFF. As DNA, the CDR3 is TGTGCCAACAGTGAACAGACCTACAATGAGCAGTTCTTC.